Presented here are 22 T cell receptor beta chains from one specimen sequenced in a study of blood T cell repertoires in COVID-19. Sequencing was performed with immunoSEQ multiplex PCR; in TCRdb, only in-frame clones are kept and a portion is missing. The sample shows around 450,000 clones, around 90% of them seen only once. The sequencing input was PBMCs or T cells enriched from blood (not recorded which). The receptors were gathered from a woman between 18 and 30 years old with acute COVID-19.

This clone was observed once. The chain carries TRBV29-1 and TRBJ2-1; 11 nucleotides align to TRBD2. V lost 3 bases to trimming and J lost 10 bases; unmatched junction nucleotides: 8. Germline loops: CDR1 SQVTM, CDR2 ANQGSEA. CDR3 length equals 14 residues. The CDR3 nucleotides are TGCAGCGTTGATAGCGGGGGGGCCCTAACGGAGCAGTTCTTC. Amino acids: CSVDSGGALTEQFF.

This chain uses TRBV5-6 with TRBJ2-2; TRBD1 matches 7 bases. The CDR3 sequence is 14 residues long. CDR1 is SGHDT, CDR2 YYEEEE, per germline. The junction had 3 bases not matched to a gene; V was cut back by 3 bases and J by 4 bases. CDR3 sequence: CASSSQGRTGELFF. The CDR3, as DNA: TGTGCCAGCAGCTCACAGGGGCGCACCGGGGAGCTGTTTTTT.

This clone was seen just once. The chain combines TRBV6-4 with TRBJ2-1, with TRBD1 matching over 11 bases. The germline gives CDR1 MRHNA, CDR2 SNTAGT. The CDR3 has 15 residues. V was pared by 0 bases and J by 7 bases, with 2 bases of the junction left unmatched. For the CDR3, the DNA is TGTGCCAGCAGTGACTCAGGGACAGGGGGGAATGAGCAGTTCTTC. It is translated as CASSDSGTGGNEQFF.

This chain links TRBV18 with TRBJ2-5; TRBD2 agrees at 7 bases. Germline V gene data show CDR1 as KGHSH and CDR2 as LQKENI. This CDR3 contains 17 residues. J was trimmed by 4 bases and V by 0 bases; bases with no gene match: 11. The CDR3 bases are TGTGCCAGCTCACCACCGGCGGGTGGCGGGAGTGGAGAGACCCAGTACTTC. Amino acids: CASSPPAGGGSGETQYF.

J is TRBJ1-2 and V is TRBV25-1, with TRBD1 matching 7 bases. The germline V gene has CDR1 MGHDK and CDR2 SYGVNS. The length of the CDR3 is 12 residues. V lost 4 bases and J lost 7; bases outside the gene matches: 3. Here the CDR3 DNA reads TGTGCCAGCAGTGCAGGGGGGCGTGGCTACACCTTC. Residues: CASSAGGRGYTF.

CDR3 coding DNA: TGCGCCAGCAGCCCCACAGGGCCCATGAACACTGAAGCTTTCTTT. It encodes CASSPTGPMNTEAFF. The gene calls are TRBV10-1 and TRBJ1-1; maybe TRBD1 (6 bases). V was pared by 6 bases and J by 0 bases, with 14 bases between. The germline CDR1 and CDR2 sequences are WNHNN and SYGVQD (reference sequence). This CDR3 contains 15 residues.

This clone was counted a few times. This chain connects TRBV10-3 to TRBJ2-7; 7 positions match TRBD1. This CDR3 is built from 15 residues. Per the germline V gene, CDR1 is ENHRY and CDR2 is SYGVKD. V was pared by 0 bases and J by 5 bases, with 7 bases of the junction left unmatched. As DNA, the CDR3 is TGTGCCATCAGTGAGTCAATACAGGGGTCGGACGAGCAGTACTTC. Its protein product is CAISESIQGSDEQYF.

As regards this clone: The junction departs from germline at one end; a sequencing error may be responsible. The chain couples TRBV9 to TRBJ2-1; 11 positions match TRBD2. The germline CDR1 and CDR2 sequences are SGDLS and YYNGEE. The CDR3 runs to 14 residues. For the CDR3, the DNA is TGTGCCAGCAGCGCCCAAGGATTAGCGGGAGGGCCGGTCTTC. It is translated as CASSAQGLAGGPVF.

V gene TRBV27 combines with J gene TRBJ2-1; 8 bases are shared with TRBD1. Per the germline V gene, CDR1 is MNHEY and CDR2 is SMNVEV (reference sequence). The junction had 7 bases not matched to a gene; V was cut back by 6 bases and J by 3 bases. CDR3 length: 15 residues. The CDR3 loop reads CASSPDREGYNEQFF. CDR3 nucleotides: TGTGCCAGCAGCCCGGACAGGGAAGGCTACAATGAGCAGTTCTTC.

In this sample, this clone turned up a few times. The rearrangement links TRBV5-1 to TRBJ2-1, with 8 bases lining up with TRBD2. CDR1 SGHRS and CDR2 YFSETQ come from the germline V gene. Unmatched junction bases numbered 11, after V lost 4 bases and J lost 5 bases. This CDR3 is built from 16 residues. CDR3 protein: CASSPTLAGQNNEQFF. In nucleotides, the CDR3 is TGCGCCAGCAGCCCAACTCTAGCGGGCCAAAACAATGAGCAGTTCTTC.

This clone showed up just once. The V call is TRBV7-2, the J call TRBJ2-1; 11 bases map to TRBD2. Unmatched junction bases numbered 6, after V lost 2 bases and J lost 6 bases. The CDR3 consists of 16 residues. Per the germline V gene, CDR1 is SGHTA and CDR2 is FQGNSA. The CDR3 DNA reads TGTGCCAGCAGCTTAAATCGACTAGCGGGAATCAATGAGCAGTTCTTC. It yields the protein CASSLNRLAGINEQFF.

The chain carries TRBV29-1 and TRBJ2-5; D is uncertain. Germline loops: CDR1 SQVTM, CDR2 ANQGSEA. V shed 4 bases and J shed 4 bases, with 7 bases lying between them. This CDR3 has 11 amino acids. The CDR3 nucleotides are TGCAGCGTTGTCCTCGTAGAGACCCAGTACTTC. Protein product: CSVVLVETQYF.

The DNA for the CDR3 is TGTGCCAGCAGCTCCGGGATCAATAGTTGGGAGTACTTC. As protein: CASSSGINSWEYF. This chain connects TRBV7-9 to TRBJ2-7, with a weak D call TRBD2 (5 bases). Trimming left V 4 bases short and J 11 bases short, with 18 bases between. Germline CDR1 is SEHNR and CDR2 is FQNEAQ (reference sequence). This CDR3 spans 13 amino acids.

V is TRBV14 and J is TRBJ2-2, with D possibly being TRBD2 (6 bases). With 0 bases removed from V and 6 bases from J, the gap between germline ends came to 8 bases. Germline V gives CDR1 SGHDN, CDR2 FVKESK. This CDR3 comprises 14 residues. The CDR3 nucleotides are TGTGCCAGCAGCCAAGAGACTAGATCCGGGGAGCTGTTTTTT. Translation: CASSQETRSGELFF.

The rearrangement links TRBV20-1 to TRBJ2-7, with 9 nucleotides matching TRBD2. This CDR3 contains 13 residues. Germline CDR1 is DFQATT and CDR2 is SNEGSKA (reference sequence). Losses at the gene ends were 3 bases for V and 4 bases for J; bases not matched to a gene: 4. This CDR3 reads CSASASGMYEQYF. For the CDR3, the DNA is TGCAGTGCTAGTGCTAGCGGGATGTACGAGCAGTACTTC.

The chain has TRBV25-1 and TRBJ2-2, with no clear D. There are 11 residues in the CDR3. Germline values: CDR1 MGHDK, CDR2 SYGVNS. V lost 7 bases, J lost 5 bases, and 5 bases lay in between. The CDR3 nucleotides are TGTGCCAGCACTCGGACCGGGGAGCTGTTTTTT. Its translation: CASTRTGELFF. Using reference TRBV25-1 and TRBJ2-2 for the parts outside the CDR3, the full variable domain is EADIYQTPRYLVIGTGKKITLECSQTMGHDKMYWYQQDPGMELHLIHYSYGVNSTEKGDLSSESTVSRIRTEHFPLTLESARPSHTSQYLCASTRTGELFFGEGSRLTVL.

The rearrangement links TRBV9 to TRBJ2-3, with D hard to call. V was cut by 4 bases and J by 4 bases, with 13 bases left in between. CDR3 size: 14 residues. Per the germline V gene, CDR1 is SGDLS and CDR2 is YYNGEE. The CDR3: CASSPEVKPDTQYF. The CDR3 nucleotides read TGTGCCAGCAGCCCCGAAGTTAAGCCAGATACGCAGTATTTT.

The chain uses TRBV15 and TRBJ1-4; possible D gene TRBD1, 6 bases. V lost 6 bases and J lost 3, with 11 bases in between. Germline values: CDR1 LNHNV, CDR2 YYDKDF (reference sequence). This CDR3 spans 14 amino acids. The CDR3 DNA follows: TGTGCCACCAGTCGACAGGTTTCTAATGAAAAACTGTTTTTT. Encoded protein: CATSRQVSNEKLFF.

This chain uses TRBV7-3 with TRBJ2-7, with TRBD1 identical over 8 bases. The trim removed 2 bases at V and 0 bases at J, leaving 9 bases unmatched. The CDR3 loop spans 17 amino acids. Germline CDR1 reads SGHTA; CDR2 reads FQGTGA. The CDR3 reads CASSLGPPGGSSYEQYF. The CDR3, as DNA: TGTGCCAGCAGCTTAGGCCCCCCAGGGGGCTCCTCCTACGAGCAGTACTTC. Using reference TRBV7-3 and TRBJ2-7 for the parts outside the CDR3, the full variable domain is GAGVSQTPSNKVTEKGKYVELRCDPISGHTALYWYRQSLGQGPEFLIYFQGTGAADDSGLPNDRFFAVRPEGSVSTLKIQRTERGDSAVYLCASSLGPPGGSSYEQYFGPGTRLTVT.

The CDR3 nucleotides are TGTGCCAGCAGTTACTCGAAAGGGAGGGGTAACACTGAAGCTTTCTTT. It specifies CASSYSKGRGNTEAFF. J is TRBJ1-1 and V is TRBV6-6, with D possibly being TRBD1 (5 bases). Per the germline V gene, CDR1 is MNHNY and CDR2 is SVGAGI (reference sequence). V gave up 0 bases and J gave up 2 bases, with 13 bases separating them. The CDR3 extends over 16 amino acids.

The chain recombines TRBV6-2 or TRBV6-3 with TRBJ2-1, with TRBD2 matching over 8 bases. The CDR3 totals 16 residues. Germline V gene data show CDR1 as MNHEY and CDR2 as SVGEGT. Germline trimming cut 3 bases from V and 2 bases from J; bases unmatched to any gene: 6. CDR3 nucleotide sequence: TGTGCCAGCAGTTATCTAGTAGCGGGGACCTACAATGAGCAGTTCTTC. This translates into CASSYLVAGTYNEQFF.

The J gene is TRBJ2-2, the V gene TRBV9; D possibly corresponds to TRBD1 (5 bases). V lost 4 bases and J lost 2, with 9 bases in between. Germline CDR1 reads SGDLS; CDR2 reads YYNGEE. The CDR3 runs to 14 residues. The CDR3 DNA reads TGTGCCAGCAGCCAGGACACAAACACCGGGGAGCTGTTTTTT. This encodes CASSQDTNTGELFF.